Listed below are T cell receptor beta chains from one sample, sequenced in a study of metastatic and nonmetastatic thyroid tumors. TCRdb used MiXCR to call clones anew from the PCR reads. The sample yields over 50,000 clones, 25% to 35% seen once. Sequencing was performed on blood. These receptors were collected from a female donor with papillary thyroid cancer or a benign thyroid nodule (not recorded which). Some clones in this sample may be carry-over from other donors' samples. CDR3s include the opening cysteine and the closing phenylalanine or tryptophan. Each record gives: V gene, J gene, CDR3 protein.

V gene: TRBV20-1
J gene: TRBJ2-7
CDR3 protein: CSARGSGRAIYEQYF

V gene: TRBV28
J gene: TRBJ1-2
CDR3 protein: CASSSSGQSANGYTF

V gene: TRBV6-1
J gene: TRBJ2-3
CDR3 protein: CASSFGGQGSGDTQYF

V gene: TRBV6-1
J gene: TRBJ1-2
CDR3 protein: CASSVETGGEVSYGYTF

V gene: TRBV7-9
J gene: TRBJ2-2
CDR3 protein: CASRGAGEGTGELFF

V gene: TRBV7-2
J gene: .
CDR3 protein: CASSADWSRREQFF

V gene: TRBV15
J gene: TRBJ1-2
CDR3 protein: CATTQDRGYGYTF

V gene: TRBV20-1
J gene: TRBJ1-2
CDR3 protein: CSAQGQLNYGYTF

V gene: TRBV11-1
J gene: TRBJ2-6
CDR3 protein: CASTPLWGSGANVLTF

V gene: TRBV19
J gene: TRBJ1-1
CDR3 protein: CASSRQVNTEAFF

V gene: TRBV30
J gene: TRBJ2-7
CDR3 protein: CAWSYWREVPYEQYF

V gene: TRBV27
J gene: TRBJ2-1
CDR3 protein: CASKTSGGYNEQFF

V gene: TRBV5-1
J gene: TRBJ2-3
CDR3 protein: CASSLYNRGVQTDTQYF

V gene: TRBV5-6
J gene: TRBJ1-3
CDR3 protein: CASSSYGETNSGNTIYF

V gene: TRBV28
J gene: TRBJ2-7
CDR3 protein: CASSPNPRRQGVTYEQYF

V gene: TRBV13
J gene: TRBJ2-5
CDR3 protein: CASSLRDIQETQYF

V gene: TRBV20-1
J gene: TRBJ1-5
CDR3 protein: CSARDREYQPQHF

V gene: TRBV2
J gene: TRBJ1-2
CDR3 protein: CASLRDGYGYTF

V gene: TRBV6-5
J gene: TRBJ2-7
CDR3 protein: CASSYGLVGNYEQYF

V gene: TRBV6-1
J gene: TRBJ2-6
CDR3 protein: CASSVGREAGANVLTF

V gene: TRBV11-2
J gene: TRBJ2-2
CDR3 protein: CASSSRRFENTGELFF

V gene: TRBV12-3/TRBV12-4
J gene: TRBJ1-3
CDR3 protein: CASSKTDNSGNTIYF

V gene: TRBV4-3
J gene: TRBJ1-1
CDR3 protein: CASSHTGKGRSAFF

V gene: TRBV3-1
J gene: TRBJ2-7
CDR3 protein: CASSQGRRLYEQYF

V gene: TRBV5-1
J gene: TRBJ2-7
CDR3 protein: CASSLAVGGQGAGEQYF

V gene: TRBV5-1
J gene: TRBJ2-7
CDR3 protein: CASSSLAGVDYEQYF

V gene: TRBV6-6
J gene: TRBJ1-2
CDR3 protein: CASSYSNDGGGDGYTF

V gene: TRBV6-1
J gene: TRBJ1-2
CDR3 protein: CASRNWDYGYTF

V gene: TRBV6-2/TRBV6-3
J gene: TRBJ1-3
CDR3 protein: CASSRSGNTIYF

V gene: TRBV6-2/TRBV6-3
J gene: TRBJ2-7
CDR3 protein: CASSYSGDYEQYF

V gene: TRBV15
J gene: TRBJ1-2
CDR3 protein: CATSRPGNYGYTF

V gene: TRBV19
J gene: TRBJ2-6
CDR3 protein: CASIRSTGYSGANVLTF

V gene: TRBV7-2
J gene: TRBJ2-3
CDR3 protein: CASSPLVIPDTQYF

V gene: TRBV6-1
J gene: TRBJ2-5
CDR3 protein: CASSVRQGGTQYF

V gene: TRBV7-6
J gene: TRBJ1-6
CDR3 protein: CASSGTEYNSPLHF

V gene: TRBV2
J gene: TRBJ1-5
CDR3 protein: CASDRGSNQPQHF

V gene: TRBV12-3/TRBV12-4
J gene: TRBJ2-3
CDR3 protein: CASKGLADTQYF

V gene: TRBV19
J gene: TRBJ2-1
CDR3 protein: CASSMTGRSEQFF

V gene: TRBV28
J gene: TRBJ2-1
CDR3 protein: CASSFRDRGLHEQFF

V gene: TRBV7-2
J gene: TRBJ2-1
CDR3 protein: CASSLRGSYNEQFF

V gene: TRBV20-1
J gene: TRBJ1-5
CDR3 protein: CSACVGNRANQPQHF

V gene: TRBV6-5
J gene: TRBJ2-2
CDR3 protein: CASSYSSRLPYTGELFF

V gene: TRBV6-6
J gene: TRBJ1-6
CDR3 protein: CASSYSRGGADNSPLHF

V gene: TRBV28
J gene: TRBJ1-4
CDR3 protein: CASSLGAVGGEKLFF

V gene: TRBV18
J gene: TRBJ2-5
CDR3 protein: CASSLGLGETQYF

V gene: TRBV11-2
J gene: TRBJ2-7
CDR3 protein: CASSLGGTGISYEQYF

V gene: TRBV6-8
J gene: TRBJ2-3
CDR3 protein: CASSMGGTDTQYF

V gene: TRBV6-1
J gene: TRBJ1-2
CDR3 protein: CASSRSNNYGYTF

V gene: TRBV28
J gene: TRBJ2-5
CDR3 protein: CASSLRRESETQYF